This is a list of T cell receptor beta chains from one sample in a study of cytomegalovirus exposure and HLA in healthy donors. Assay used: immunoSEQ multiplex PCR; TCRdb lists only in-frame clones, some missing. This sample carries fewer than 200,000 clones, around 68% of them seen once, and the ten largest clones take less than 3.5%. The sequencing input was PBMCs. These TCRs come from a woman in her thirties or forties in good health and CMV-seropositive. Each CDR3 is given with its conserved first and last residue. Fields, in order: clone size, D gene, CDR3 length, J gene, V gene, CDR3 DNA, CDR3 protein. The D gene is left open where the match is weak. Not every row has a clone size; where given, it reads once, few, many or a size class.

clone size: once
D gene: TRBD1
CDR3 length: 17
J gene: TRBJ2-3
V gene: TRBV9
CDR3 DNA: TGTGCCAGCAGCGTAGGGGGGGGACAGGGGGTGGTTGATACGCAGTATTTT
CDR3 protein: CASSVGGGQGVVDTQYF

clone size: .
D gene: .
CDR3 length: 14
J gene: TRBJ2-7
V gene: TRBV28
CDR3 DNA: TGTGCCAGCAGTTTGCGCCAGGTTTTATTCGAGCAGTACTTC
CDR3 protein: CASSLRQVLFEQYF

clone size: .
D gene: .
CDR3 length: 14
J gene: TRBJ1-2
V gene: TRBV6-5
CDR3 DNA: TGTGCCAGCAAAGAAACGGGAGAGAACTATGGCTACACCTTC
CDR3 protein: CASKETGENYGYTF

clone size: .
D gene: .
CDR3 length: 14
J gene: TRBJ1-1
V gene: TRBV7-3
CDR3 DNA: TGTGCCAGCAGCCCCCACCCGGGGTTAAGTGAAGCTTTCTTT
CDR3 protein: CASSPHPGLSEAFF

clone size: .
D gene: .
CDR3 length: 16
J gene: TRBJ2-1
V gene: TRBV28
CDR3 DNA: TGTGCCAGCAGTAACGACACTCCCTTCTCCTACAATGAGCAGTTCTTC
CDR3 protein: CASSNDTPFSYNEQFF

clone size: .
D gene: .
CDR3 length: 14
J gene: TRBJ1-4
V gene: TRBV5-1
CDR3 DNA: TGCGCCAGCAGCTTGGGAGCAACTAATGAAAAACTGTTTTTT
CDR3 protein: CASSLGATNEKLFF

clone size: few
D gene: .
CDR3 length: 14
J gene: TRBJ1-5
V gene: TRBV2
CDR3 DNA: TGTGCCAGCAGGGGGGTGGCAGGGGTTCAGCCCCAGCATTTT
CDR3 protein: CASRGVAGVQPQHF

clone size: .
D gene: .
CDR3 length: 11
J gene: TRBJ1-1
V gene: TRBV19
CDR3 DNA: TGTGCCAGTAGTTGGGGGACAGAAGCTTTCTTT
CDR3 protein: CASSWGTEAFF

clone size: few
D gene: TRBD1
CDR3 length: 15
J gene: TRBJ2-7
V gene: TRBV7-6
CDR3 DNA: TGTGCCAGCAGCAAAGACATCAGGGGGAGCTACGAGCAGTACTTC
CDR3 protein: CASSKDIRGSYEQYF

clone size: .
D gene: .
CDR3 length: 16
J gene: TRBJ2-3
V gene: TRBV14
CDR3 DNA: TGTGCCAGCAGCCAAGATATCGGCGGGGGCACAGATACGCAGTATTTT
CDR3 protein: CASSQDIGGGTDTQYF

clone size: .
D gene: .
CDR3 length: 16
J gene: TRBJ2-1
V gene: TRBV5-6
CDR3 DNA: TGTGCCAGCAGCCCCCTTGGACTCCCTACAAACAATGAGCAGTTCTTC
CDR3 protein: CASSPLGLPTNNEQFF

clone size: .
D gene: TRBD2
CDR3 length: 19
J gene: TRBJ2-7
V gene: TRBV18
CDR3 DNA: TGTGCCAGCTCAGCAAACGGGGCGGGAGGGCCTTGGGCCTCCTACGAGCAGTACTTC
CDR3 protein: CASSANGAGGPWASYEQYF

clone size: few
D gene: .
CDR3 length: 16
J gene: TRBJ2-1
V gene: TRBV4-3
CDR3 DNA: TGCGCCAGCAGCCGCTATGGGGGGGCCCTAAACAATGAGCAGTTCTTC
CDR3 protein: CASSRYGGALNNEQFF

clone size: .
D gene: TRBD1
CDR3 length: 17
J gene: TRBJ1-6
V gene: TRBV7-8
CDR3 DNA: TGTGCCAGCAGCTTAGGATCCGGACAGGGGGTCGGTTCACCCCTCCACTTT
CDR3 protein: CASSLGSGQGVGSPLHF

clone size: few
D gene: TRBD1
CDR3 length: 16
J gene: TRBJ2-2
V gene: TRBV7-2
CDR3 DNA: TGTGCCAGCAGCTTGGGACAGGTCCCGAACACCGGGGAGCTGTTTTTT
CDR3 protein: CASSLGQVPNTGELFF

clone size: .
D gene: .
CDR3 length: 13
J gene: TRBJ1-2
V gene: TRBV5-6
CDR3 DNA: TGTGCCAGCAGCTTCGGCAGTAACTATGGCTACCCCTTC
CDR3 protein: CASSFGSNYGYPF

clone size: .
D gene: .
CDR3 length: 16
J gene: TRBJ1-2
V gene: TRBV4-3
CDR3 DNA: TGCGCCAGCAGCCAAGATAGGTGGCGACAGAACTATGGCTACACCTTC
CDR3 protein: CASSQDRWRQNYGYTF

clone size: .
D gene: .
CDR3 length: 16
J gene: TRBJ1-4
V gene: TRBV28
CDR3 DNA: TGTGCCAGCAGTCTCCGACCGACAGGTCCCAATGAAAAACTGTTTTTT
CDR3 protein: CASSLRPTGPNEKLFF

clone size: .
D gene: TRBD2
CDR3 length: 15
J gene: TRBJ2-1
V gene: TRBV6-5
CDR3 DNA: TGTGCCAGCACCACTCGACTAGCGGGAGTGTGTGAGCAGTTCTTC
CDR3 protein: CASTTRLAGVCEQFF

clone size: once
D gene: .
CDR3 length: 14
J gene: TRBJ2-2
V gene: TRBV5-1
CDR3 DNA: TGCGCCAGCAGCTCGGGACATGGTGGCGGGGAGCTGTTTTTT
CDR3 protein: CASSSGHGGGELFF

clone size: .
D gene: .
CDR3 length: 16
J gene: TRBJ2-2
V gene: TRBV6-4
CDR3 DNA: TGTGCCAGCAGTGAGGGGGCTCGGTCCCTCACCGGGGAGCTGTTTTTT
CDR3 protein: CASSEGARSLTGELFF

clone size: .
D gene: .
CDR3 length: 16
J gene: TRBJ2-6
V gene: TRBV5-6
CDR3 DNA: TGTGCCAGCAGCCGGGACTCCCAGACCTGGGCCAACGTCCTGCCTTTC
CDR3 protein: CASSRDSQTWANVLPF

clone size: .
D gene: .
CDR3 length: 13
J gene: TRBJ2-5
V gene: TRBV10-3
CDR3 DNA: TGTGCCATCAGTAACCAGGGTCAAGAGACCCAGTACTTC
CDR3 protein: CAISNQGQETQYF

clone size: few
D gene: .
CDR3 length: 16
J gene: TRBJ2-5
V gene: TRBV2
CDR3 DNA: TGTGCCAGCAGGGCCAGGACAGACACGTACCAAGAGACCCAGTACTTC
CDR3 protein: CASRARTDTYQETQYF

clone size: once
D gene: TRBD1
CDR3 length: 15
J gene: TRBJ2-7
V gene: TRBV11-1
CDR3 DNA: TGTGCCAGCAGCTTAGGCCACAGGGGAACCTACGAGCAGTACTTC
CDR3 protein: CASSLGHRGTYEQYF

clone size: once
D gene: TRBD1
CDR3 length: 15
J gene: TRBJ2-7
V gene: TRBV2
CDR3 DNA: TGTGCCAGCAGCGCCGTGGGCAGGGGGATCAACGAGCAGTACTTC
CDR3 protein: CASSAVGRGINEQYF

clone size: .
D gene: TRBD1
CDR3 length: 15
J gene: TRBJ1-2
V gene: TRBV19
CDR3 DNA: TGTGCCAGTAGTTTCGAGGCGACAGGGTTTGATGGCTACCCCTTC
CDR3 protein: CASSFEATGFDGYPF

clone size: .
D gene: .
CDR3 length: 13
J gene: TRBJ2-7
V gene: TRBV7-2
CDR3 DNA: TGTGCCAGCAGCCCCGAACAGGGCGGGGAGCAGTACTTC
CDR3 protein: CASSPEQGGEQYF

clone size: .
D gene: TRBD1
CDR3 length: 14
J gene: TRBJ2-7
V gene: TRBV9
CDR3 DNA: TGTGCCAGCAGCGGAAGGGACAGTTCCTACGAGCAGTACTTC
CDR3 protein: CASSGRDSSYEQYF

clone size: few
D gene: .
CDR3 length: 15
J gene: TRBJ1-6
V gene: TRBV4-3
CDR3 DNA: TGCGCCAGCAGCCAAGATTCCAGGTACAATTCACCCCTCCACTTT
CDR3 protein: CASSQDSRYNSPLHF

clone size: .
D gene: .
CDR3 length: 14
J gene: TRBJ1-3
V gene: TRBV7-2
CDR3 DNA: TGTGCCAGCAGCCTACAGGGTTCTGGAAACACCATATATTTT
CDR3 protein: CASSLQGSGNTIYF

clone size: .
D gene: .
CDR3 length: 15
J gene: TRBJ1-4
V gene: TRBV28
CDR3 DNA: TGTGCCACCCTTTCTCAGGGCAGGGAAGCCGAAAAACTGTTTTTT
CDR3 protein: CATLSQGREAEKLFF

clone size: .
D gene: TRBD2
CDR3 length: 17
J gene: TRBJ2-1
V gene: TRBV25-1
CDR3 DNA: TGTGCCATCCACCGGGAGCGGGGGGCCCGTTCCTACAATGAGCAGTTCTTC
CDR3 protein: CAIHRERGARSYNEQFF

clone size: .
D gene: TRBD1
CDR3 length: 13
J gene: TRBJ2-2
V gene: TRBV29-1
CDR3 DNA: TGCAGCGTCACAGGGGGCTTTTCCGGGGAGCTGTTTTTT
CDR3 protein: CSVTGGFSGELFF

clone size: .
D gene: .
CDR3 length: 13
J gene: TRBJ1-2
V gene: TRBV6-6
CDR3 DNA: TGTGCCAGCCGACAGCTAGCTAACTATGGCTACACCTTC
CDR3 protein: CASRQLANYGYTF

clone size: .
D gene: .
CDR3 length: 12
J gene: TRBJ1-5
V gene: TRBV6-5
CDR3 DNA: TGTGCCAGCAGTTACTTGGGCTCGCCCCAGCATTTT
CDR3 protein: CASSYLGSPQHF

clone size: few
D gene: .
CDR3 length: 14
J gene: TRBJ1-4
V gene: TRBV19
CDR3 DNA: TGTGCCAGTAGTCCCGGGACACATAATGAAAAACTGTTTTTT
CDR3 protein: CASSPGTHNEKLFF

clone size: .
D gene: TRBD1
CDR3 length: 15
J gene: TRBJ2-2
V gene: TRBV2
CDR3 DNA: TGTGCCAGCAGTGAGCCAGACAGGGATACCGGGGAGCTGTTTTTT
CDR3 protein: CASSEPDRDTGELFF

clone size: .
D gene: .
CDR3 length: 13
J gene: TRBJ1-5
V gene: TRBV2
CDR3 DNA: TGTGCCAGCCATGGACCCCCCGGGGAGCCCCAGCATTTT
CDR3 protein: CASHGPPGEPQHF

clone size: .
D gene: .
CDR3 length: 13
J gene: TRBJ2-7
V gene: TRBV2
CDR3 DNA: TGTGCCAGCGCGCAGGGGATTTCCTACGAGCAGTACTTC
CDR3 protein: CASAQGISYEQYF

clone size: .
D gene: TRBD1
CDR3 length: 15
J gene: TRBJ1-4
V gene: TRBV4-3
CDR3 DNA: TGCGCCAGCAGCCAAGAAGGGGGCGAAAATGAAAAACTGTTTTTT
CDR3 protein: CASSQEGGENEKLFF

clone size: .
D gene: TRBD1
CDR3 length: 14
J gene: TRBJ1-2
V gene: TRBV28
CDR3 DNA: TGTGCCACAGGGGGCGACCGTATCGACTATGGCTACACCTTC
CDR3 protein: CATGGDRIDYGYTF

clone size: .
D gene: TRBD1
CDR3 length: 15
J gene: TRBJ1-4
V gene: TRBV5-6
CDR3 DNA: TGTGCCAGCAGCTTCCCGGGACAGGGAAGGGAAAAACTGTTTTTT
CDR3 protein: CASSFPGQGREKLFF

clone size: .
D gene: .
CDR3 length: 13
J gene: TRBJ1-1
V gene: TRBV9
CDR3 DNA: TGTGCCAGCAGCGTAGGGACAGCCACTGAAGCTTTCTTT
CDR3 protein: CASSVGTATEAFF

clone size: .
D gene: .
CDR3 length: 14
J gene: TRBJ2-3
V gene: TRBV27
CDR3 DNA: TGTGCCAGCAGGAGACACCAAAGCACAGATACGCAGTATTTT
CDR3 protein: CASRRHQSTDTQYF

clone size: .
D gene: .
CDR3 length: 16
J gene: TRBJ1-1
V gene: TRBV13
CDR3 DNA: TGTGCCAGCAGCTTAGCAGGGGCGCGGCTTCGGACTGAAGCTTTCTTT
CDR3 protein: CASSLAGARLRTEAFF